This TCR beta chain was observed in a study of T cells in Graves' hyperthyroidism and ophthalmopathy. This clonotype was counted at least ten times. Criteria for exclusion of patients were uncontrolled infection, other autoimmune disease, pregnancy or lactation. RNA transcripts gave rise to amplified TCR beta CDR3 regions. HTBI primers were used for first-round RT-PCR of the TCR CDR3. TCRdb reprocessed the multiplex PCR reads with MiXCR, giving one entry per CDR3 protein. This table holds 600,000 or so distinct CDR3 sequences, 14% found once. This TCR was recovered from a woman between 18 and 30 years old with Graves' ophthalmopathy. Sequenced: blood.

The CDR3 protein is CASSQDWLAGPQDTQYF. DNA of the CDR3: TGCGCCAGCAGCCAAGATTGGCTAGCGGGACCACAAGATACGCAGTATTTT. The chain joins TRBV4-1 to TRBJ2-3, with TRBD2 matching 9 bases. After removal of 0 bases from V and 5 bases from J, the junction contained 9 bases not matched to a gene. Germline CDR1 reads MGHRA; CDR2 reads YSYEKL. This CDR3 spans 17 amino acids.